This T cell receptor (beta chain) derives from a study of early T cells in non-severe SARS-CoV-2 infection. Study summary: The authors sequenced bulk RNA from unsorted whole blood, leaving chains unpaired. Overall study findings and caveats: Database matching using VDJdb favored anti-spike CD8 responses, with private and CD4 specificities left missing.

Per germline, CDR1 PRHDT and CDR2 FYEKMQ (reference sequence). Trimming removed 6 bases from V and 6 bases from J; junction bases left unmatched: 6. The CDR3 runs to 14 residues. This clonotype was observed at least ten times. The antigen is undetermined. In the library, individual cDNA molecules carried attached unique molecular identifiers. Using its own MiXCR run on the 5' RACE reads, TCRdb lists one record per CDR3 protein. The table has nearly 60,000 distinct CDR3 sequences, roughly 13% seen once. The sequenced material came from whole blood. This TCR came from an adult who was a healthcare worker with PCR-confirmed SARS-CoV-2 infection or an uninfected control (not recorded which). V usage is TRBV13 and J usage is TRBJ2-5; 11 bases fit TRBD2. Written as DNA, the CDR3 is TGTGCCAGCAGTAGCGGGAGGGCCTATAAGACCCAGTACTTC. Its protein product is CASSSGRAYKTQYF.